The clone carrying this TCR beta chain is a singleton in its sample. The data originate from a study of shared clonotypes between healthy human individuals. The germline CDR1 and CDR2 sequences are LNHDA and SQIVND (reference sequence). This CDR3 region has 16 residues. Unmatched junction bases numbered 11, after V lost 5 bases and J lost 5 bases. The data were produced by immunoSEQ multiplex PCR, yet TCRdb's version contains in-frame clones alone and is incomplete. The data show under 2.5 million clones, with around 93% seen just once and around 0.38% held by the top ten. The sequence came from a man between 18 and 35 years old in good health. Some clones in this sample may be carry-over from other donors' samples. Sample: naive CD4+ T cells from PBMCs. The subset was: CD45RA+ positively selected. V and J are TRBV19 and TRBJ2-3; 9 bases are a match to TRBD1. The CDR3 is CASSANRGRGGDTQYF. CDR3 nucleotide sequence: TGTGCCAGTAGTGCCAACAGGGGGCGCGGAGGAGATACGCAGTATTTT.